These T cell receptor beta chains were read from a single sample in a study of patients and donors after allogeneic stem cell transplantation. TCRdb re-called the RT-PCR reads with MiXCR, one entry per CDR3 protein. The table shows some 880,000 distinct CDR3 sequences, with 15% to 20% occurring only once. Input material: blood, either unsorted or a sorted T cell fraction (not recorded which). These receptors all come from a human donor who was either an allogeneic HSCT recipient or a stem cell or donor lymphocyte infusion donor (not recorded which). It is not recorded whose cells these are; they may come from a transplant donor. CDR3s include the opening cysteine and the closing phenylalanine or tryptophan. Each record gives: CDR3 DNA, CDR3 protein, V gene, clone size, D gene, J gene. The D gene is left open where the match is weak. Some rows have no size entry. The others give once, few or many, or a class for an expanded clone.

cdr3_nt: TGTGCCAGCAGCTTAGATAGGTCTTGGGGAGCCGGGGAGCTGTTTTTT
cdr3_aa: CASSLDRSWGAGELFF
v_call: TRBV11-2
clone_size: NA
d_call: NA
j_call: TRBJ2-2

cdr3_nt: TGTGCCACCAGTGACCCCCTCGGGGGGGGACAAGAGACCCAGTACTTC
cdr3_aa: CATSDPLGGGQETQYF
v_call: TRBV24-1
clone_size: few
d_call: TRBD2
j_call: TRBJ2-5

cdr3_nt: TGTGCCACCAGCAGAGACGATGAAAAACTGTTTTTT
cdr3_aa: CATSRDDEKLFF
v_call: TRBV15
clone_size: NA
d_call: NA
j_call: TRBJ1-4

cdr3_nt: TGTGCCAGCAGCTGGTCGGGAGATACGCAGTATTTT
cdr3_aa: CASSWSGDTQYF
v_call: TRBV12-3/TRBV12-4
clone_size: NA
d_call: NA
j_call: TRBJ2-3

cdr3_nt: TGTGCCAGCAGCCGTGTAAGGCCAGTGAACACCGGGGAGCTGTTTTTT
cdr3_aa: CASSRVRPVNTGELFF
v_call: TRBV6-8
clone_size: once
d_call: NA
j_call: TRBJ2-2

cdr3_nt: TGTGCCAGCAGTGAAATCCGGGGTTGGAATGAAAAACTGTTTTTT
cdr3_aa: CASSEIRGWNEKLFF
v_call: TRBV25-1
clone_size: few
d_call: NA
j_call: TRBJ1-4

cdr3_nt: TGCGCCAGCAGCTTAGGGGACAGAAAGTACCAAGAGACCCAGTACTTC
cdr3_aa: CASSLGDRKYQETQYF
v_call: TRBV5-1
clone_size: many
d_call: TRBD1
j_call: TRBJ2-5

cdr3_nt: TGCGCCAGCAGCTTTGGTGACAGGTACACTGAAGCTTTCTTT
cdr3_aa: CASSFGDRYTEAFF
v_call: TRBV5-1
clone_size: NA
d_call: NA
j_call: TRBJ1-1

cdr3_nt: TGCAGTGCTAGAGATGTGGGCACAATCTCCTACAATGAGCAGTTCTTC
cdr3_aa: CSARDVGTISYNEQFF
v_call: TRBV20-1
clone_size: NA
d_call: NA
j_call: TRBJ2-1

cdr3_nt: TGTGCCAGCAGCCCATCAGGGTCTCACACCGGGGAGCTGTTTTTT
cdr3_aa: CASSPSGSHTGELFF
v_call: TRBV7-7
clone_size: few
d_call: NA
j_call: TRBJ2-2

cdr3_nt: TGTGCCAGCAGTTACCGTAGGGGGCGGTCAAACACTGAAGCTTTCTTT
cdr3_aa: CASSYRRGRSNTEAFF
v_call: TRBV6-2/TRBV6-3
clone_size: few
d_call: TRBD1
j_call: TRBJ1-1

cdr3_nt: TGTGCCAGCGCCAGGGGTGGTAATTCACCCCTCCACTTT
cdr3_aa: CASARGGNSPLHF
v_call: TRBV6-1
clone_size: NA
d_call: NA
j_call: TRBJ1-6

cdr3_nt: TGTGCCAGCAGTTTTGCGGGGGGTGTCACAGATACGCAGTATTTT
cdr3_aa: CASSFAGGVTDTQYF
v_call: TRBV12-3/TRBV12-4
clone_size: few
d_call: TRBD2
j_call: TRBJ2-3

cdr3_nt: TGTGCCAGCAGCCCCTACCGGGACAGGGTGATAGGAGAGACCCAGTACTTC
cdr3_aa: CASSPYRDRVIGETQYF
v_call: TRBV7-2
clone_size: few
d_call: TRBD1
j_call: TRBJ2-5

cdr3_nt: TGCGCCAGCAGCGGGGGACGGCACACAGATACGCAGTATTTT
cdr3_aa: CASSGGRHTDTQYF
v_call: TRBV5-1
clone_size: few
d_call: NA
j_call: TRBJ2-3

cdr3_nt: TGCGCCATCCCGGGGCGGGGAGGGTATTTCTACGAGCAGTACTTC
cdr3_aa: CAIPGRGGYFYEQYF
v_call: TRBV5-1
clone_size: few
d_call: TRBD2
j_call: TRBJ2-7

cdr3_nt: TGTGCCAGCAGTCCGGGACTAGCAAAATACGAGCAGTACTTC
cdr3_aa: CASSPGLAKYEQYF
v_call: TRBV6-1
clone_size: NA
d_call: TRBD2
j_call: TRBJ2-7

cdr3_nt: TGTGCCAGCAGTGAAGGGGAAGCGGCCCAAGAGACCCAGTACTTC
cdr3_aa: CASSEGEAAQETQYF
v_call: TRBV2
clone_size: few
d_call: NA
j_call: TRBJ2-5

cdr3_nt: TGTGCCATCAGTGAGTCGAAGGGGACGGTGTCCCTAGTCAAAAACATTCAGTACTTC
cdr3_aa: CAISESKGTVSLVKNIQYF
v_call: TRBV10-3
clone_size: NA
d_call: NA
j_call: TRBJ2-4

cdr3_nt: TGTGCCAGCAGCTTAGAGGACAGCCTGAATTCACCCCTCCACTTT
cdr3_aa: CASSLEDSLNSPLHF
v_call: TRBV7-2
clone_size: many
d_call: NA
j_call: TRBJ1-6

cdr3_nt: TGTGCCAGCAGCCCGCACAGTGTAAACACTGAAGCTTTCTTT
cdr3_aa: CASSPHSVNTEAFF
v_call: TRBV7-2
clone_size: NA
d_call: NA
j_call: TRBJ1-1

cdr3_nt: TGTGCCAGCAGTTCGACAGGGGGCGGCAATCAGCCCCAGCATTTT
cdr3_aa: CASSSTGGGNQPQHF
v_call: TRBV12-3/TRBV12-4
clone_size: NA
d_call: TRBD1
j_call: TRBJ1-5

cdr3_nt: TGTGCCAGCAATGGCCCATACTCCTACGAGCAGTACTTC
cdr3_aa: CASNGPYSYEQYF
v_call: TRBV25-1
clone_size: NA
d_call: NA
j_call: TRBJ2-7

cdr3_nt: TGTGCCTGGCTACGACAAGAGACCCAGTACTTC
cdr3_aa: CAWLRQETQYF
v_call: TRBV30
clone_size: NA
d_call: NA
j_call: TRBJ2-5

cdr3_nt: TGCGCCAGCAGCAATGGACTTGGACTAGCGGGCGTAGAGACCCAGTACTTC
cdr3_aa: CASSNGLGLAGVETQYF
v_call: TRBV5-1
clone_size: few
d_call: TRBD2
j_call: TRBJ2-5

cdr3_nt: TGCGCCAGCAGCTTAGGGGCCTTAAATCAGCCCCAGCATTTT
cdr3_aa: CASSLGALNQPQHF
v_call: TRBV5-1
clone_size: NA
d_call: NA
j_call: TRBJ1-5

cdr3_nt: TGCGCCAGCAGCTTTGAGTGGGAGACCCAGTACTTC
cdr3_aa: CASSFEWETQYF
v_call: TRBV5-1
clone_size: NA
d_call: NA
j_call: TRBJ2-5

cdr3_nt: TGTGCCAGCAGGAAACAGGGGACCTATGGCTACACCTTC
cdr3_aa: CASRKQGTYGYTF
v_call: TRBV12-3/TRBV12-4
clone_size: many
d_call: TRBD1
j_call: TRBJ1-2

cdr3_nt: TGTGCCAGCAGTTATAGGGGCCAAGAGACCCAGTACTTC
cdr3_aa: CASSYRGQETQYF
v_call: TRBV6-6
clone_size: many
d_call: NA
j_call: TRBJ2-5

cdr3_nt: TGTGCCAGCAGTGCAACGACAGGGCTTACCTACGAGCAGTACTTC
cdr3_aa: CASSATTGLTYEQYF
v_call: TRBV12-3/TRBV12-4
clone_size: many
d_call: TRBD1
j_call: TRBJ2-7

cdr3_nt: TGTGCCAGCAGTGAATCACGGACTTATAATTCACCCCTCCACTTT
cdr3_aa: CASSESRTYNSPLHF
v_call: TRBV6-1
clone_size: NA
d_call: NA
j_call: TRBJ1-6

cdr3_nt: TGTGCCAGCAGTGACCTCGGTCTTAGCACAGATACGCAGTATTTT
cdr3_aa: CASSDLGLSTDTQYF
v_call: TRBV9
clone_size: NA
d_call: NA
j_call: TRBJ2-3

cdr3_nt: TGCGCCAGCAGCTTGGGGGACTTCTCATACAATGAGCAGTTCTTC
cdr3_aa: CASSLGDFSYNEQFF
v_call: TRBV5-1
clone_size: many
d_call: NA
j_call: TRBJ2-1

cdr3_nt: TGTGCCAGCAGGCCGGACAGGGGGAAGTTGGTCACCGGGGAGCTGTTTTTT
cdr3_aa: CASRPDRGKLVTGELFF
v_call: TRBV12-3/TRBV12-4
clone_size: NA
d_call: TRBD1
j_call: TRBJ2-2

cdr3_nt: TGTGCCAGCAGAGGACGACAGGATAATCAGCCCCAGCATTTT
cdr3_aa: CASRGRQDNQPQHF
v_call: TRBV12-3/TRBV12-4
clone_size: many
d_call: NA
j_call: TRBJ1-5

cdr3_nt: TGTGCCAGTGGATCCACGGGGACAGATACGCAGTATTTT
cdr3_aa: CASGSTGTDTQYF
v_call: TRBV12-3/TRBV12-4
clone_size: many
d_call: NA
j_call: TRBJ2-3

cdr3_nt: TGCAGTGCCGCCGATGGTTCTGGAAACACCATATATTTT
cdr3_aa: CSAADGSGNTIYF
v_call: TRBV20-1
clone_size: few
d_call: NA
j_call: TRBJ1-3

cdr3_nt: TGTGCCAGCAGCGTCCCAGCGGGAGGTCTCGAGCAGTACTTC
cdr3_aa: CASSVPAGGLEQYF
v_call: TRBV6-1
clone_size: NA
d_call: TRBD2
j_call: TRBJ2-7

cdr3_nt: TGTGCCAGCAGCTGGGGCGGCGTGGGATCACCCCTCCACTTT
cdr3_aa: CASSWGGVGSPLHF
v_call: TRBV7-9
clone_size: NA
d_call: NA
j_call: TRBJ1-6

cdr3_nt: TGTGCCAGCAGAGGACTAGCGGGAGTTTCCGATACGCAGTATTTT
cdr3_aa: CASRGLAGVSDTQYF
v_call: TRBV12-3/TRBV12-4
clone_size: few
d_call: TRBD2
j_call: TRBJ2-3

cdr3_nt: TGTGCCAGCAGCTACCTGACGGGAAGCTCTGGAAACACCATATATTTT
cdr3_aa: CASSYLTGSSGNTIYF
v_call: TRBV11-2
clone_size: few
d_call: NA
j_call: TRBJ1-3

cdr3_nt: TGTGCCAGCAGCCTCAGTCCCGACCCCGGAGATACGCAGTATTTT
cdr3_aa: CASSLSPDPGDTQYF
v_call: TRBV5-5
clone_size: few
d_call: NA
j_call: TRBJ2-3

cdr3_nt: TGTGCCTGGAGCAGGGACAGGGATGAAGCTTTCTTT
cdr3_aa: CAWSRDRDEAFF
v_call: TRBV30
clone_size: NA
d_call: TRBD1
j_call: TRBJ1-1

cdr3_nt: TGTGCCAGCAGCCATCACCGGGACAGAAGAACCTACGAGCAGTACTTC
cdr3_aa: CASSHHRDRRTYEQYF
v_call: TRBV4-2
clone_size: few
d_call: TRBD1
j_call: TRBJ2-7

cdr3_nt: TGTGCCAGCACCATAGGGACACAAGCAAGAGCCAAAAACATTCAGTACTTC
cdr3_aa: CASTIGTQARAKNIQYF
v_call: TRBV7-2
clone_size: few
d_call: NA
j_call: TRBJ2-4

cdr3_nt: TGCGCCAGCAGTGATGGGGGACACGGACCCAATACGCAGTATTTT
cdr3_aa: CASSDGGHGPNTQYF
v_call: TRBV10-2
clone_size: few
d_call: NA
j_call: TRBJ2-3

cdr3_nt: TGTGCCAGCAGTGCCCTGTTTAGGGGGAGCAATCAGCCCCAGCATTTT
cdr3_aa: CASSALFRGSNQPQHF
v_call: TRBV12-3/TRBV12-4
clone_size: NA
d_call: NA
j_call: TRBJ1-5

cdr3_nt: TGCGCCAGCAGCTTAGAGGGGAACAATCAGCCCCAGCATTTT
cdr3_aa: CASSLEGNNQPQHF
v_call: TRBV5-1
clone_size: many
d_call: NA
j_call: TRBJ1-5

cdr3_nt: TGCAGTGCTAGAGACAGGGCTGGCACCGGGGAGCTGTTTTTT
cdr3_aa: CSARDRAGTGELFF
v_call: TRBV20-1
clone_size: NA
d_call: NA
j_call: TRBJ2-2

cdr3_nt: TGTGCCAGCAGCCCCAGGACCAACTTGCGGTCGTCCTTC
cdr3_aa: CASSPRTNLRSSF
v_call: TRBV7-8
clone_size: once
d_call: NA
j_call: TRBJ2-7

cdr3_nt: TGTGCCATCAACCTGGACAGGAACACTGAAGCTTTCTTT
cdr3_aa: CAINLDRNTEAFF
v_call: TRBV10-3
clone_size: few
d_call: NA
j_call: TRBJ1-1

cdr3_nt: TGCGCCAGCAGCTTGGACCCGATCAAGACAGATACGCAGTATTTT
cdr3_aa: CASSLDPIKTDTQYF
v_call: TRBV5-1
clone_size: NA
d_call: NA
j_call: TRBJ2-3